These 5 T cell receptor beta chains share one sample of origin, sequenced in a study of beta chain features in type 1 diabetes. What was sequenced were expressed TCRB transcripts, since all of the isolated RNA had been reverse transcribed. Libraries were prepared by immunoSEQ multiplex PCR; TCRdb keeps only in-frame clonotypes and omits some of them. The sample has over 350,000 clones, around 16% seen once. Material: naive CD4+ T cells from blood. Receptor source: a woman under 30 in good health.

The chain employs TRBV19 and TRBJ2-1; possibly TRBD1 for D (5 bases). Germline V gives CDR1 LNHDA, CDR2 SQIVND (reference sequence). The V end was cut by 6 bases, the J end by 5 bases, with 17 bases between. The CDR3 is 15 residues long. The CDR3 DNA reads TGTGCCAGTAGCGAGACAGCGCAAAAGAACAATGAGCAGTTCTTC. Amino acid sequence: CASSETAQKNNEQFF.

This chain links TRBV28 with TRBJ2-7; TRBD2 agrees at 7 bases. The CDR3 spans 14 residues. With 0 bases clipped from V and 2 bases from J, the junction kept 1 base outside the gene matches. CDR1 is MDHEN and CDR2 is SYDVKM in the germline V gene. The CDR3 is CASSLWGLTYEQYF. The CDR3 DNA is TGTGCCAGCAGTTTATGGGGACTAACCTACGAGCAGTACTTC.

This chain uses TRBV25-1 with TRBJ1-4; D uncertain. With 2 bases removed from V and 4 bases from J, the gap between germline ends came to 8 bases. The CDR3 spans 14 residues. CDR1 is MGHDK and CDR2 is SYGVNS in the germline V gene. The CDR3 protein is CASSEVRDNEKLFF. The CDR3 DNA reads as TGTGCCAGCAGTGAAGTCCGAGATAATGAAAAACTGTTTTTT. Using reference TRBV25-1 and TRBJ1-4 for the parts outside the CDR3, the full variable domain is EADIYQTPRYLVIGTGKKITLECSQTMGHDKMYWYQQDPGMELHLIHYSYGVNSTEKGDLSSESTVSRIRTEHFPLTLESARPSHTSQYLCASSEVRDNEKLFFGSGTQLSVL.

There are a few counts of this clone. The gene calls are TRBV18 and TRBJ2-1; no clear D gene. The V end was cut by 2 bases, the J end by 6 bases, with 11 bases between. CDR1 and CDR2 from the germline V gene are KGHSH and LQKENI. The CDR3 runs 14 residues. CDR3 protein: CASSPARPLNEQFF. CDR3 DNA sequence: TGTGCCAGCTCACCAGCCAGGCCCCTCAATGAGCAGTTCTTC. Full variable domain (rest looked up from reference TRBV18 and TRBJ2-1): NAGVMQNPRHLVRRRGQEARLRCSPMKGHSHVYWYRQLPEEGLKFMVYLQKENIIDESGMPKERFSAEFPKEGPSILRIQQVVRGDSAAYFCASSPARPLNEQFFGPGTRLTVL.

This clone occurred a few times. The J gene is TRBJ1-2, the V gene TRBV28; D call uncertain. Germline V CDR1 and CDR2: MDHEN, SYDVKM. V was trimmed by 3 bases and J by 7 bases, leaving 9 bases between them. The CDR3 sequence is 12 residues long. The CDR3 bases are TGTGCCAGCAGTTTGTGGACTTCTGGCTACACCTTC. It is translated as CASSLWTSGYTF.